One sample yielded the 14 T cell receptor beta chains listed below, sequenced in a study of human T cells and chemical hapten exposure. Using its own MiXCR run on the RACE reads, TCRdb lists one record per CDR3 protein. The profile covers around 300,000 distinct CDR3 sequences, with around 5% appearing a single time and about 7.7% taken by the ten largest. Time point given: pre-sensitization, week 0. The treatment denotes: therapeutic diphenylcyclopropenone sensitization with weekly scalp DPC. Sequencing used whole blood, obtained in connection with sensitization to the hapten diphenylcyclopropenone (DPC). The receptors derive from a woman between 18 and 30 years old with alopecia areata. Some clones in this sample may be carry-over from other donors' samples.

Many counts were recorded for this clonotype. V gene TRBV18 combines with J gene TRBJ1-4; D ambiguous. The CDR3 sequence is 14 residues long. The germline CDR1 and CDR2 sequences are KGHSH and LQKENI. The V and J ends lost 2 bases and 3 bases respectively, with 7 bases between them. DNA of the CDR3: TGTGCCAGCTCACCATCGCAGGCTAATGAAAAACTGTTTTTT. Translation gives CASSPSQANEKLFF.

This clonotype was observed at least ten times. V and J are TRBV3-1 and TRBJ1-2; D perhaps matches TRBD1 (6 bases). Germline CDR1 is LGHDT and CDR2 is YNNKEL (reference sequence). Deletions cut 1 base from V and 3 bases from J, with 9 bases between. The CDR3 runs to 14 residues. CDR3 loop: CASSQVTGYYGYTF. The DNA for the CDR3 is TGTGCCAGCAGCCAAGTAACAGGGTACTATGGCTACACCTTC.

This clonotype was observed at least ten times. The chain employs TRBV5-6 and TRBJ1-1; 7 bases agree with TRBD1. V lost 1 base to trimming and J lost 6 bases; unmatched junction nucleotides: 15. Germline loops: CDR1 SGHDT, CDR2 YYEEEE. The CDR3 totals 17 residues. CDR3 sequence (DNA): TGTGCCAGCAGCTTGTTTGCACCGCCGGGACAGTTGGCTGAAGCTTTCTTT. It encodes CASSLFAPPGQLAEAFF.

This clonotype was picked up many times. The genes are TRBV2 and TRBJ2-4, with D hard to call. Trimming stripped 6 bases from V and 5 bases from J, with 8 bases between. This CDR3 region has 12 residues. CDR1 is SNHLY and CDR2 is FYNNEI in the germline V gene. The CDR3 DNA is TGTGCCAGCAGCCAGAGTGAAAACATTCAGTACTTC. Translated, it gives CASSQSENIQYF.

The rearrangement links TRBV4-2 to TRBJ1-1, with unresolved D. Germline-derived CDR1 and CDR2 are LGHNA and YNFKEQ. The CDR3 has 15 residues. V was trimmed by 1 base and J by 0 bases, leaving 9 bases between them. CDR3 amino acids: CASSQGIRMNTEAFF. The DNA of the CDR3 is TGTGCCAGCAGCCAAGGAATACGTATGAACACTGAAGCTTTCTTT.

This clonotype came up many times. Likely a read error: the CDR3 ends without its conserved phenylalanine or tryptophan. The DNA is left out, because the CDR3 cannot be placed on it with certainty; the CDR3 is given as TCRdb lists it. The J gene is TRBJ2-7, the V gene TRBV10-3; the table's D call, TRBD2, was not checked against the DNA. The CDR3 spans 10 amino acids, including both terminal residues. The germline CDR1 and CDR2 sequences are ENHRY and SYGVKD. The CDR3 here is CAISARDSGL.

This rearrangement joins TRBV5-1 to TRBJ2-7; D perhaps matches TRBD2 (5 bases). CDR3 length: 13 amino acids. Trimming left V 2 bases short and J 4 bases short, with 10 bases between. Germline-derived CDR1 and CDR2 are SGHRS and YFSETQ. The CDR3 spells CASSFGGVYEQYF. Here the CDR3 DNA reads TGCGCCAGCAGCTTCGGAGGTGTTTACGAGCAGTACTTC.

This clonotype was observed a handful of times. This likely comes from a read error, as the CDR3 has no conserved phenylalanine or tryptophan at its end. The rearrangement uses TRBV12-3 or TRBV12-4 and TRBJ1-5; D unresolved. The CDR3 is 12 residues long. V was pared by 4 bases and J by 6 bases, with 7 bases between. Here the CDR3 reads CASSSNVQPQHL. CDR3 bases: TGTGCCAGCAGTTCCAACGTTCAGCCCCAGCATCTT.

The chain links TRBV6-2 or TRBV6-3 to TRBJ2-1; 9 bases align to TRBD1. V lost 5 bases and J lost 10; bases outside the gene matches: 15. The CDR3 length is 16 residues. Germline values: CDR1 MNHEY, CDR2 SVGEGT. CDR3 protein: CASSRWIKGDRAEQFF. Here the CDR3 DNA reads TGTGCCAGCAGTCGATGGATAAAAGGGGACAGGGCAGAGCAGTTCTTC.

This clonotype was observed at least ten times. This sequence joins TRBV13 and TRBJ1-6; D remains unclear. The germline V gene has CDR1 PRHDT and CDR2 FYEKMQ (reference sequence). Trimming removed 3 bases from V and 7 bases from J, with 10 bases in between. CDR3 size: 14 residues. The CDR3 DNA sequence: TGTGCCAGCAGCTTTGGAGAAGCGAATTCACCCCTCCACTTT. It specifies CASSFGEANSPLHF.

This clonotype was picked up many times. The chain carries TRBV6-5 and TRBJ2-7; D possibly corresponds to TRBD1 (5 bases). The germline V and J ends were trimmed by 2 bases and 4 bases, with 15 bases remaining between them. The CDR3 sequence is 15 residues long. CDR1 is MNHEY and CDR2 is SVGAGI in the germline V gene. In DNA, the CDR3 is TGTGCCAGCAGTTACACGACAGCCGGTAGTTACGAGCAGTACTTC. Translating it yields CASSYTTAGSYEQYF.

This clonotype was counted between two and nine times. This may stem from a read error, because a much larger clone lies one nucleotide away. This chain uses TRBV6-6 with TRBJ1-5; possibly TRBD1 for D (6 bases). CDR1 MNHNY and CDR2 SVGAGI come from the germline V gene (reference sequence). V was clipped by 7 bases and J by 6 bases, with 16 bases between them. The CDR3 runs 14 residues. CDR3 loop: CASNLKGESQPQHF. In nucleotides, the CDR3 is TGTGCCAGCAACCTAAAGGGGGAGAGTCAGCCCCAGCATTTT.

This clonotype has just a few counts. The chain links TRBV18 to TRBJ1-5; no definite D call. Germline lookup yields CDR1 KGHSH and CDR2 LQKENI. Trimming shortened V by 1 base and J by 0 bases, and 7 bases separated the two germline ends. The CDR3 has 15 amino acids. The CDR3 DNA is TGTGCCAGCTCACCACAAGAGAATAGCAATCAGCCCCAGCATTTT. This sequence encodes CASSPQENSNQPQHF.

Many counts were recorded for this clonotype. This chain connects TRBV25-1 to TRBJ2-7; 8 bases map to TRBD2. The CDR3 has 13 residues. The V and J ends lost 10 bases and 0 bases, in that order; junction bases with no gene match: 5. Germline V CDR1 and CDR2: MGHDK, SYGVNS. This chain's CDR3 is CAISGGNSYEQYF. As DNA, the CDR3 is TGTGCCATTTCGGGGGGGAACTCCTACGAGCAGTACTTC.